This T cell receptor beta chain was documented in a study of T-cell memory formation after mild COVID-19. Overall study: For the most part, TCR clusters were specific to one donor. The study, taken as a whole, reports: What remained unconfirmed was the SARS-CoV-2 specificity of second-wave clones peaking on day 37. Clones that shrank (day 15 to 85) were balanced CD4/CD8, whereas later expanders leaned CD4+.

TCRdb recomputed calls from the 5' RACE reads with MiXCR, one row per CDR3 protein. This sample carries just under 550,000 distinct CDR3 sequences, roughly 21% of them seen once, and the ten largest clones take approximately 13%. Per the germline V gene, CDR1 is MNHEY and CDR2 is SVGEGT. This CDR3 spans 15 amino acids. Trimming removed 7 bases from V and 4 bases from J, with 16 bases in between. This clonotype was seen more than once but under ten times. Its antigen is undetermined. The sequence came from an adult woman who had mild COVID-19 (a few samples of this study predate the infection). Cell type and time point are not known. This sequence joins TRBV6-2 or TRBV6-3 and TRBJ2-2, with D perhaps assigned TRBD1 or TRBD2 (6 bases each). Source material: PBMCs or a T cell subset sorted from them (not recorded which). The CDR3 region has the DNA TGTGCCAGCATCCCGGGGGCTCGTCGCACCGGGGAGCTGTTTTTT. Protein product: CASIPGARRTGELFF.